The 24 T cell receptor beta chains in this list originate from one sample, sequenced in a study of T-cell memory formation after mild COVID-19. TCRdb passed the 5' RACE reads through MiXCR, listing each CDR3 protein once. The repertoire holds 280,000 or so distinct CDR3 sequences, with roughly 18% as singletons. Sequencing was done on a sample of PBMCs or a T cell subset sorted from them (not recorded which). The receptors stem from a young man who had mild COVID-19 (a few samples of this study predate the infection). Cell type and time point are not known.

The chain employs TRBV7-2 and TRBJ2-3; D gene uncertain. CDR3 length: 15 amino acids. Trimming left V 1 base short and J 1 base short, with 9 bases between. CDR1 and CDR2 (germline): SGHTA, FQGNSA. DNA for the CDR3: TGTGCCAGCAGCTTAGAAACCGCCCGCACAGATACGCAGTATTTT. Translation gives CASSLETARTDTQYF.

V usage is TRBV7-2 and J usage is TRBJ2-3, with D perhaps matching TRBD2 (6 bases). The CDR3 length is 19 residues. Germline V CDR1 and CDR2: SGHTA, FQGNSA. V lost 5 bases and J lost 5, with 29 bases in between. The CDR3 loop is CASSPAIGRGVVGRDTQYF. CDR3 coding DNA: TGTGCCAGCAGCCCAGCAATCGGGAGAGGGGTGGTGGGGCGAGATACGCAGTATTTT.

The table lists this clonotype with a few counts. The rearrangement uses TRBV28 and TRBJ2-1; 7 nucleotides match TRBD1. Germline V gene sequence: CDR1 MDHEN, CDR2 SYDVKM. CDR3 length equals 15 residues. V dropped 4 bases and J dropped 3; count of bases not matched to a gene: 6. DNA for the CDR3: TGTGCCAGCAGTTCCGGACAGGTCGGCTACAATGAGCAGTTCTTC. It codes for CASSSGQVGYNEQFF.

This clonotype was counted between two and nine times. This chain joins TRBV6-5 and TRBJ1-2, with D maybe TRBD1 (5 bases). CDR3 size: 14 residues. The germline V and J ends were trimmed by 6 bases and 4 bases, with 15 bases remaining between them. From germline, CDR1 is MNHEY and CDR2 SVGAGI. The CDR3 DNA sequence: TGTGCCAGCAGGACTCCACAGGTCCCCTATGGCTACACCTTC. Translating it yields CASRTPQVPYGYTF.

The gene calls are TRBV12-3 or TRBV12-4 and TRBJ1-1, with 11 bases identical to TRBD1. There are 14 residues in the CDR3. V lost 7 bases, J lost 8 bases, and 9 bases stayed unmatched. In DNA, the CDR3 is TGTGCCAGCATTCGGACAGGGGGCTGGACGGAAGCTTTCTTT. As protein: CASIRTGGWTEAFF.

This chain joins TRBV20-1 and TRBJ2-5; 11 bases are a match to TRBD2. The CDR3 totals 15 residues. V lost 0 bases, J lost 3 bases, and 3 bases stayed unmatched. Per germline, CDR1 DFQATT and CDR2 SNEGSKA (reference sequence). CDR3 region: CSARDSGGAEETQYF. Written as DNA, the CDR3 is TGCAGTGCTAGAGATAGCGGGGGGGCCGAAGAGACCCAGTACTTC.

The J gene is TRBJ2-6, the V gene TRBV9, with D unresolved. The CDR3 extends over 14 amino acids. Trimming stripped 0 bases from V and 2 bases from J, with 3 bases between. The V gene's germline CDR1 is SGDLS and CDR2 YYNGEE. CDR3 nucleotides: TGTGCCAGCAGCGTAGATGCTGGGGCCAACGTCCTGACTTTC. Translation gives CASSVDAGANVLTF.

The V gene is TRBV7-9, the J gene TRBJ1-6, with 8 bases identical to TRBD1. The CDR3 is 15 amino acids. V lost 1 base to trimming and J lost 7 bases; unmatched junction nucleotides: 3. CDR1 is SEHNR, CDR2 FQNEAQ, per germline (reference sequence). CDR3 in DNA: TGTGCCAGCAGCTTAGTGCGGACAGGGAATTCACCCCTCCACTTT. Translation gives CASSLVRTGNSPLHF.

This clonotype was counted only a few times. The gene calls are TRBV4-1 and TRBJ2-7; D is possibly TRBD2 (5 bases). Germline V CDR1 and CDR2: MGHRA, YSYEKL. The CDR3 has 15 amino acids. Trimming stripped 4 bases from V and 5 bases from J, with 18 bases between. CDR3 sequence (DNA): TGCGCCAGCAGCCCCCTCCGGGGATTTGGGGACGAGCAGTACTTC. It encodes CASSPLRGFGDEQYF.

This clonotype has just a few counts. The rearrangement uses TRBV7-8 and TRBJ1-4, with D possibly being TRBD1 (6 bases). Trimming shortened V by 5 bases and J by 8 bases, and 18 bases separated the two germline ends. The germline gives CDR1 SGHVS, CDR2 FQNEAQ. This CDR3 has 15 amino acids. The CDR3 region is CASSPSQGGLEKLFF. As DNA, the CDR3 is TGTGCCAGCAGCCCCTCACAAGGGGGGCTAGAAAAACTGTTTTTT.

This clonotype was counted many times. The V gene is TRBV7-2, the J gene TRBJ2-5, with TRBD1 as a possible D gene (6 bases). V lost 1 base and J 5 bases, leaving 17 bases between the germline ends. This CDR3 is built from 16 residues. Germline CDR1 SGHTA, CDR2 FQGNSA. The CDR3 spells CASSLGGTSRRETQYF. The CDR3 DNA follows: TGTGCCAGCAGCTTAGGTGGGACATCGAGGAGGGAGACCCAGTACTTC.

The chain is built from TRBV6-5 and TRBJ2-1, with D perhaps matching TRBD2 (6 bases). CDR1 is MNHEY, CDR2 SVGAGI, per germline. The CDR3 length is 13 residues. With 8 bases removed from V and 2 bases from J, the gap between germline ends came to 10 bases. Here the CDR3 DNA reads TGTGCCAGCGGCCGGGAGACCTACAATGAGCAGTTCTTC. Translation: CASGRETYNEQFF.

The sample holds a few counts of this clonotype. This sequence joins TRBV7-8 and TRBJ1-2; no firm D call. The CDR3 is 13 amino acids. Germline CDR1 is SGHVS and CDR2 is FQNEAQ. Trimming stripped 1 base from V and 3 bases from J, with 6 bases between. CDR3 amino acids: CASSLDPHYGYTF. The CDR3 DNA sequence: TGTGCCAGCAGCTTAGACCCCCACTATGGCTACACCTTC. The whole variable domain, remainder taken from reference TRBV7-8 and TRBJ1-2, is GAGVSQSPRYKVAKRGQDVALRCDPISGHVSLFWYQQALGQGPEFLTYFQNEAQLDKSGLPSDRFFAERPEGSVSTLKIQRTQQEDSAVYLCASSLDPHYGYTFGSGTRLTVV.

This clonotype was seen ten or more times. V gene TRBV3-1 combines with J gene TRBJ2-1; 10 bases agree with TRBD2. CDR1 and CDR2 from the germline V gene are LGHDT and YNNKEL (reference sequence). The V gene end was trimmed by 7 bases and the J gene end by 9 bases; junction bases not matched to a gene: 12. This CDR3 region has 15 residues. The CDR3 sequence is CASTRSSGGAVEQFF. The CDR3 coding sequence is TGTGCCAGCACCCGCTCAAGCGGGGGGGCCGTTGAGCAGTTCTTC.

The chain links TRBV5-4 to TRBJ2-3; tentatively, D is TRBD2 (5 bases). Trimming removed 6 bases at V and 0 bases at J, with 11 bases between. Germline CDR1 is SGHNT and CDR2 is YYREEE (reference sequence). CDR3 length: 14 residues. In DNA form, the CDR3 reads TGTGCCAGCACCCAAGCGGTGAGCACAGATACGCAGTATTTT. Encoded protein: CASTQAVSTDTQYF.

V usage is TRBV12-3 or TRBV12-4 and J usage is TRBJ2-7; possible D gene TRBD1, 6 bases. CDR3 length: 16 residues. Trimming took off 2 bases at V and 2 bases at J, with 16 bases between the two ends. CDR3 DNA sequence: TGTGCCAGCAGTTTACTTGGGACATACTCCCCCTACGAGCAGTACTTC. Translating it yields CASSLLGTYSPYEQYF.

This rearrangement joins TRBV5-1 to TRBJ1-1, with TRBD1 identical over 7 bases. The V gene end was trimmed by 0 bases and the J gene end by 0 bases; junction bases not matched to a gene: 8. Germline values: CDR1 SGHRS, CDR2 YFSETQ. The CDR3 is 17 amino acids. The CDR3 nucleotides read TGCGCCAGCAGCTTGGGCTACTACAGGGGCATGAACACTGAAGCTTTCTTT. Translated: CASSLGYYRGMNTEAFF.

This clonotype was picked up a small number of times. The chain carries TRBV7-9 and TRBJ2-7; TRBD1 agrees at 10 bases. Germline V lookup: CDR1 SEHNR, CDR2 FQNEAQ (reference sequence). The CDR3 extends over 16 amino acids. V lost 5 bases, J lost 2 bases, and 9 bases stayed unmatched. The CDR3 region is CASSPAGTGVPYEQYF. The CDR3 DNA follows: TGTGCCAGCAGCCCCGCCGGGACAGGGGTTCCCTACGAGCAGTACTTC.

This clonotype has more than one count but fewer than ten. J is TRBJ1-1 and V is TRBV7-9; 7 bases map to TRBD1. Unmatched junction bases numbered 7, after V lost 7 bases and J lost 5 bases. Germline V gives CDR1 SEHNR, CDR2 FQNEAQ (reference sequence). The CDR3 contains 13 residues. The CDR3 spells CASTSGGETEAFF. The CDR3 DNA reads TGTGCCAGCACCTCAGGGGGGGAAACTGAAGCTTTCTTT.

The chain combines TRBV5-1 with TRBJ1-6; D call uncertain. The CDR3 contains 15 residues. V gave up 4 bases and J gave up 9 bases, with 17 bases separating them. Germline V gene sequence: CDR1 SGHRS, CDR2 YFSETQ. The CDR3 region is CASSPDGESSSPLHF. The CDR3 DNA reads TGCGCCAGCAGCCCGGACGGCGAGTCAAGTTCACCCCTCCACTTT.

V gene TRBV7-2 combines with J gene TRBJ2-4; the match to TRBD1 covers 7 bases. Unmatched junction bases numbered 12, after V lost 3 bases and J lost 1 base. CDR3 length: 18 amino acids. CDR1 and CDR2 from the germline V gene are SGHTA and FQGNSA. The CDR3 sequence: CASSFSASTGSAKNIQYF. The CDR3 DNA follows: TGTGCCAGCAGCTTTAGCGCCTCGACAGGGTCCGCCAAAAACATTCAGTACTTC.

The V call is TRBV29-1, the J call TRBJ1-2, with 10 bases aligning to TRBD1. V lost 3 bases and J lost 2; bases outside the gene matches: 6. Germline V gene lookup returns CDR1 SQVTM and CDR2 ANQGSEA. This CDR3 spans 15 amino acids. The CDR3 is CSVDFRDRGNYGYTF. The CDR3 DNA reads TGCAGCGTTGATTTTCGGGACAGGGGAAACTATGGCTACACCTTC.

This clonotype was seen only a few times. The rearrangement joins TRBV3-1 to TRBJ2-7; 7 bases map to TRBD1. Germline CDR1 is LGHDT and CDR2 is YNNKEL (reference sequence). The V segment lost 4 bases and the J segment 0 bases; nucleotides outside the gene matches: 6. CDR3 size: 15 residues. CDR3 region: CASSPDRIHSYEQYF. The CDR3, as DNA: TGTGCCAGCAGCCCGGACAGGATTCACTCCTACGAGCAGTACTTC.

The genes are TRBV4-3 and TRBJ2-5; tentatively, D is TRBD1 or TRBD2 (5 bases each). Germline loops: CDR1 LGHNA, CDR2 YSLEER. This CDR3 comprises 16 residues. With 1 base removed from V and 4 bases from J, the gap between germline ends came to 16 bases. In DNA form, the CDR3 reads TGCGCCAGCAGCCAAGGATCAGGGACCGGTGGAGAGACCCAGTACTTC. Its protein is CASSQGSGTGGETQYF.